The 20 T cell receptor beta chains below all came from one sample that was sequenced in a study of blood T cell repertoires in COVID-19. Here immunoSEQ multiplex PCR was the method, and the copy in TCRdb shows in-frame clones only, minus some. This sample has 300,000 to 450,000 clones, with around 85% found just once. Sequencing input: peripheral blood. The source is a woman younger than 35 with acute or convalescent COVID-19.

CDR3: CATSRAGELFF. In nucleotides, the CDR3 is TGTGCCACCTCGAGGGCCGGGGAGCTGTTTTTT. The gene calls are TRBV10-3 and TRBJ2-2; D may be TRBD2 (5 bases). The germline V gene encodes CDR1 ENHRY and CDR2 SYGVKD. V lost 10 bases, J lost 6 bases, and 9 bases lay in between. The CDR3 runs to 11 residues.

V is TRBV9 and J is TRBJ1-1; the match to TRBD1 covers 11 bases. The CDR3 loop spans 14 amino acids. Germline V gives CDR1 SGDLS, CDR2 YYNGEE. The J segment lost 10 bases and the V segment lost 4 bases, leaving 9 bases of the junction unmatched. In nucleotides, the CDR3 is TGTGCCAGCAGCCTTGGACAGGGGGCTGCGGGAGCTTTCTTT. Encoded protein: CASSLGQGAAGAFF. The full variable domain, its missing parts supplied by reference TRBV9 and TRBJ1-1, is DSGVTQTPKHLITATGQRVTLRCSPRSGDLSVYWYQQSLDQGLQFLIQYYNGEERAKGNILERFSAQQFPDLHSELNLSSLELGDSALYFCASSLGQGAAGAFFGQGTRLTVV.

V gene TRBV28 combines with J gene TRBJ1-1; maybe TRBD1 (6 bases). In germline, CDR1 is MDHEN, CDR2 SYDVKM. The V end was cut by 6 bases, the J end by 5 bases, with 10 bases between. The CDR3 runs 12 residues. This CDR3 is CASRIRGTEAFF. The CDR3 DNA reads as TGTGCCAGCAGGATCAGGGGAACTGAAGCTTTCTTT.

The chain recombines TRBV24-1 with TRBJ2-1, with TRBD1 identical over 8 bases. CDR3 length: 16 residues. Germline-derived CDR1 and CDR2 are KGHDR and SFDVKD. Trimming removed 3 bases from V and 0 bases from J; junction bases left unmatched: 3. This CDR3 reads CATSDRTGGSYNEQFF. CDR3 bases: TGTGCCACCAGTGATCGCACAGGGGGCTCCTACAATGAGCAGTTCTTC.

The genes are TRBV18 and TRBJ2-1; a possible D gene is TRBD2 (5 bases). CDR3 length equals 13 residues. Germline CDR1 is KGHSH and CDR2 is LQKENI. Trimming shortened V by 0 bases and J by 7 bases, and 7 bases separated the two germline ends. CDR3 bases: TGTGCCAGCTCACCACCAACGGGAAATGAGCAGTTCTTC. Protein: CASSPPTGNEQFF.

The chain combines TRBV6-6 with TRBJ2-1; 7 bases align to TRBD2. In germline, CDR1 is MNHNY, CDR2 SVGAGI (reference sequence). The CDR3 is 14 residues long. Trimming at V came to 3 bases and at J to 7 bases, leaving 6 bases not matched to a gene. The CDR3 nucleotides read TGTGCCAGCAGTTATTCTAGCGGACCGAATGAGCAGTTCTTC. Amino acids: CASSYSSGPNEQFF.

CDR3 bases: TGTGCCAGCAGCGCAGCCCCGGGCAGGGGTCATAGCAATCAGCCCCAGCATTTT. Translating it yields CASSAAPGRGHSNQPQHF. This rearrangement joins TRBV28 to TRBJ1-5; perhaps TRBD1 as D (6 bases). This CDR3 contains 18 residues. Germline CDR1 reads MDHEN; CDR2 reads SYDVKM. V was trimmed by 6 bases and J by 0 bases, leaving 21 bases between them.

The V and J genes are TRBV10-3 and TRBJ1-3; D remains ambiguous. The CDR3 spans 17 residues. Trimming removed 3 bases from V and 5 bases from J, with 20 bases in between. The germline gives CDR1 ENHRY, CDR2 SYGVKD. DNA of the CDR3: TGTGCCATCAGTGATAGACGACTCTCCTACGAGAGAAACACCATATATTTT. Translating it yields CAISDRRLSYERNTIYF.

The chain is built from TRBV30 and TRBJ2-7; D perhaps matches TRBD2 (6 bases). There are 11 residues in the CDR3. The germline CDR1 and CDR2 sequences are GTSNPN and SVGIG (reference sequence). Between the trimmed V and J ends, which lost 8 bases and 4 bases, there was a span of 12 bases. The CDR3 here is CAGLSSYEQYF. CDR3 DNA: TGTGCCGGACTAAGCTCATACGAGCAGTACTTC.

As DNA, the CDR3 is TGCGCCAGCAGCTTGGTTGCGGGAGGGCAGGGAGATACGCAGTATTTT. This codes for CASSLVAGGQGDTQYF. The gene calls are TRBV5-1 and TRBJ2-3, with 9 bases that match TRBD2. Germline assignment: CDR1 SGHRS and CDR2 YFSETQ. J gave up 5 bases and V 0 bases, and 7 bases lay outside the gene matches. This CDR3 is built from 16 residues.

Concerning this clone: In the same sample, other DNA sequences code for this CDR3. The chain has TRBV11-3 and TRBJ2-1; D uncertain. Trimming cost V 0 bases and J 0 bases, with 3 bases left between them. Germline CDR1 SGHNT, CDR2 YENEEA. This CDR3 is 14 amino acids long. CDR3 coding DNA: TGTGCCAGCAGCTTAGACTCCTCCTACAATGAGCAGTTCTTC. It yields the protein CASSLDSSYNEQFF.

The chain is built from TRBV6-5 and TRBJ2-1; tentative D call: TRBD2 (6 bases). With 7 bases removed from V and 4 bases from J, the gap between germline ends came to 17 bases. The germline CDR1 and CDR2 sequences are MNHEY and SVGAGI. This CDR3 comprises 15 residues. The CDR3 bases are TGTGCCAGCACCATGACTAGAACTGCTTACAATGAGCAGTTCTTC. This codes for CASTMTRTAYNEQFF.

The rearrangement joins TRBV9 to TRBJ2-1, with D perhaps matching TRBD1 (5 bases). In germline, CDR1 is SGDLS, CDR2 YYNGEE. Trimming shortened V by 4 bases and J by 3 bases, and 14 bases separated the two germline ends. This CDR3 comprises 15 residues. The chain's CDR3 is CASSTPGKGYNEQFF. CDR3 coding DNA: TGTGCCAGCAGCACCCCAGGGAAAGGCTACAATGAGCAGTTCTTC.

J is TRBJ2-6 and V is TRBV7-8; tentatively, D is TRBD2 (5 bases). The germline CDR1 and CDR2 sequences are SGHVS and FQNEAQ. The CDR3 runs to 18 residues. The V gene lost 0 bases and the J gene lost 0 bases, with 12 bases spanning the gap. The CDR3 coding sequence is TGTGCCAGCAGCTTAGCAGGCTCTGGGAGCTCTGGGGCCAACGTCCTGACTTTC. It codes for CASSLAGSGSSGANVLTF.

This chain links TRBV27 with TRBJ2-6; TRBD2 aligns across 7 bases. Germline CDR1 reads MNHEY; CDR2 reads SMNVEV (reference sequence). The CDR3 sequence is 17 residues long. Trimming cost V 6 bases and J 13 bases; bases outside gene matches: 21. The CDR3 DNA is TGTGCCAGCAGCCCTGTTACGGGGACGTACGGGGGGAAGGTCCTGACTTTC. Encoded protein: CASSPVTGTYGGKVLTF.

V is TRBV12-3 or TRBV12-4 and J is TRBJ2-7; TRBD2 agrees at 11 bases. Trimming cost V 5 bases and J 6 bases; bases outside gene matches: 3. CDR3 length: 13 residues. DNA of the CDR3: TGTGCCAGCAGTCCCGGGACTAGCGGCGAGCAGTACTTC. Residues: CASSPGTSGEQYF.

V gene TRBV6-5 combines with J gene TRBJ1-1; unclear D gene. The CDR3 length is 15 residues. Germline lookup yields CDR1 MNHEY and CDR2 SVGAGI. Between the trimmed V and J ends, which lost 0 bases and 2 bases, there was a span of 10 bases. The CDR3 spells CASSYSAPPNTEAFF. CDR3 in DNA: TGTGCCAGCAGTTACTCGGCACCCCCTAACACTGAAGCTTTCTTT.

This chain joins TRBV7-2 and TRBJ2-1; a weak D match, TRBD2 (5 bases). This CDR3 contains 13 residues. Trimming stripped 1 base from V and 8 bases from J, with 9 bases between. Germline loops: CDR1 SGHTA, CDR2 FQGNSA. The CDR3 here is CASSLGLAYEQFF. CDR3 coding DNA: TGTGCCAGCAGCTTAGGTCTAGCCTATGAGCAGTTCTTC.

This rearrangement joins TRBV5-1 to TRBJ2-7, with 11 bases aligning to TRBD2. The CDR3 is 16 residues long. Unmatched junction bases numbered 7, after V lost 2 bases and J lost 3 bases. Germline CDR1 and CDR2: SGHRS and YFSETQ. The CDR3 loop reads CASSFSSGTSGYEQYF. CDR3 bases: TGCGCCAGCAGCTTTTCCTCCGGGACTAGCGGCTACGAGCAGTACTTC.

The chain employs TRBV21-1 and TRBJ2-7; the table names TRBD2, a call not compared with the DNA. TRBV21-1 is flagged as a pseudogene. The CDR3 runs 14 residues. The CDR3 coding sequence is TGTGCCAGCATGCGAGGCCCGCCCTCCTACGAGCAGTACTTC. Its protein product is CASMRGPPSYEQYF.